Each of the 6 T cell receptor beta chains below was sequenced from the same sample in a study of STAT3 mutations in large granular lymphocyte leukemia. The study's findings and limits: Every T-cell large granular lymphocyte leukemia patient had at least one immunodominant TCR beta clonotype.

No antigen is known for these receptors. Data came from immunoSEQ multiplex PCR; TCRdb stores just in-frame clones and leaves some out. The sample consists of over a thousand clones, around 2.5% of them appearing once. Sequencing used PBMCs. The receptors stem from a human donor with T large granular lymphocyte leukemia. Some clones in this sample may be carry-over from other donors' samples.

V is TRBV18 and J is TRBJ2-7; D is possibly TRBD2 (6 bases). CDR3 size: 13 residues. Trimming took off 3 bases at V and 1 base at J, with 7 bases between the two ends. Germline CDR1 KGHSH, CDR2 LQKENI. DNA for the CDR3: TGTGCCAGCTCACCGGGGGGATCCTACGAGCAGTACTTC. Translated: CASSPGGSYEQYF. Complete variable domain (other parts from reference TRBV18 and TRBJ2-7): NAGVMQNPRHLVRRRGQEARLRCSPMKGHSHVYWYRQLPEEGLKFMVYLQKENIIDESGMPKERFSAEFPKEGPSILRIQQVVRGDSAAYFCASSPGGSYEQYFGPGTRLTVT.

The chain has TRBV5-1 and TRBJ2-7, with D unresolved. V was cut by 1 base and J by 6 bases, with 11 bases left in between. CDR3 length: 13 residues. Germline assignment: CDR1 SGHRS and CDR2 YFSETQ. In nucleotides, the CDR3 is TGCGCCAGCAGCTTGAACCCCTCGGGCGAGCAGTACTTC. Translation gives CASSLNPSGEQYF.

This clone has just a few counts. CDR3 DNA: TGCAGCGTTGAAGGGCCCCCGCGGTACTTC. It translates to CSVEGPPRYF. The V gene is TRBV29-1, the J gene TRBJ2-7; D unclear. The CDR3 totals 10 residues. Germline-derived CDR1 and CDR2 are SQVTM and ANQGSEA. The ends were cut back, 1 base at V and 12 bases at J, with 10 bases in the middle.

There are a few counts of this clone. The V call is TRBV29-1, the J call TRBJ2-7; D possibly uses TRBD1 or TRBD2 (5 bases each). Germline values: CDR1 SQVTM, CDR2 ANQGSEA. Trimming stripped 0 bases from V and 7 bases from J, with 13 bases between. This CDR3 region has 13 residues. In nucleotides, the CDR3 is TGCAGCGTTGAAGATCCAACGGGGCGGGAGCAGTACTTC. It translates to CSVEDPTGREQYF.

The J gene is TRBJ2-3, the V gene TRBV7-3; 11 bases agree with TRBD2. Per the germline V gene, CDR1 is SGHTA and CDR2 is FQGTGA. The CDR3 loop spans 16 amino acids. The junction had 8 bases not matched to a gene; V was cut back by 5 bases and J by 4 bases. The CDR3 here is CASSARLAGWADTQYF. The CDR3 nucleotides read TGTGCCAGCAGCGCGAGACTAGCGGGGTGGGCAGATACGCAGTATTTT.

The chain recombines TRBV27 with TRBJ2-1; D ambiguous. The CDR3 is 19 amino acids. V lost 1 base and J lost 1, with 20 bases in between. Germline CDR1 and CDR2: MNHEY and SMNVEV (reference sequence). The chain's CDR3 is CASSLLGLLNTLSYNEQFF. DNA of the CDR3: TGTGCCAGCAGTTTATTGGGTCTGCTCAACACCCTTTCCTACAATGAGCAGTTCTTC.